This is a list of T cell receptor beta chains from one sample in a study of cytomegalovirus exposure and HLA in healthy donors. Sequencing was performed with immunoSEQ multiplex PCR; in TCRdb, only in-frame clones are kept and a portion is missing. The table lists approximately 59,000 clones, about 92% of them singletons. The sequenced material came from PBMCs. The receptors here all came from a young man in good health and CMV-seropositive. The CDR3 runs from the conserved cysteine through the conserved F or W. The D gene is left open where the match is weak. Clone size is given for some rows only: seen once, a few or many times, or a class if the clone is expanded.

.	12	.	TRBJ1-5	TRBV6-6	TGTGCCAGCAGTTACCCGAGACAGCCCCAGCATTTT	CASSYPRQPQHF
TRBD2	16	.	TRBJ2-1	TRBV9	TGTGCCAGCAGCGTAGGACTAGCGGGTACCTACAATGAGCAGTTCTTC	CASSVGLAGTYNEQFF
TRBD2	15	.	TRBJ2-7	TRBV7-6	TGTGCCAGCAGCTTAGAATGGGGGGGGGAGGACGAGCAGTACTTC	CASSLEWGGEDEQYF
TRBD2	14	.	TRBJ2-5	TRBV18	TGTGCCAGCGGCGCCCCCAGCGGGGAAGAGACCCAGTACTTC	CASGAPSGEETQYF
.	14	.	TRBJ2-7	TRBV5-4	TGTGCCAGCAGCTCTACCGGGAGACGTATTGAGCAGTACTTC	CASSSTGRRIEQYF
.	15	.	TRBJ1-2	TRBV6-1	TGTGCCAGCAGTGAATGGGTCGAGGGCGACTATGGCTACACCTTC	CASSEWVEGDYGYTF
.	14	.	TRBJ2-7	TRBV7-9	TGTGCCAGCAGCTTCGAGACAGGAGCCTACGAGCAGTACTTC	CASSFETGAYEQYF
.	16	.	TRBJ2-1	TRBV28	TGTGCCAGCAGCTCTAGTAGCGGCAGCTCCTACAATGAGCAGTTCTTC	CASSSSSGSSYNEQFF
TRBD1	16	.	TRBJ1-4	TRBV10-3	TGTGCCATCAGTGAATCCCTGGGACAGGGGGATGAAAAACTGTTTTTT	CAISESLGQGDEKLFF
.	14	.	TRBJ1-1	TRBV6-4	TGTGCCAGCAGTGGACTCCCTTCAACAGGGATAGCTTTCTTT	CASSGLPSTGIAFF
.	17	.	TRBJ2-1	TRBV28	TGTGCCAGCAGTTTCCCGGTTGGTAGCAGCTCCTACAATGAGCAGTTCTTC	CASSFPVGSSSYNEQFF
.	15	.	TRBJ2-7	TRBV7-9	TGTGCCAGCAGCTCAGGGACTTCCGTCCTTCGCGAGCAGTACTTC	CASSSGTSVLREQYF
TRBD2	15	.	TRBJ2-5	TRBV28	TGTGCCAGCACCCTATATGCGGGAGGGACAGAGACCCAGTACTTC	CASTLYAGGTETQYF
TRBD1	16	.	TRBJ2-1	TRBV19	TGTGCCAGTAGTAAATGGGACAGGGGGCTCTACAATGAGCAGTTCTTC	CASSKWDRGLYNEQFF
TRBD2	12	.	TRBJ2-3	TRBV6-6	TGTGCCAGCAGACTAGCGGTAGATACGCAGTATTTT	CASRLAVDTQYF
.	15	.	TRBJ2-3	TRBV5-1	TGCGCCAGCAGGCGGTCGGGAGTGGCCGAGGATACGCAGTATTTT	CASRRSGVAEDTQYF
.	14	once	TRBJ2-3	TRBV4-2	TGTGCCAGCAGCCAAGAACAGGGCACAGATACGCAGTATTTT	CASSQEQGTDTQYF
.	15	.	TRBJ2-7	TRBV28	TGTGCCAGCAGTTCAGGGGACACACTTTCCTACGAGCAGTACTTC	CASSSGDTLSYEQYF
.	16	.	TRBJ1-1	TRBV27	TGTGCCAGCAGTTTCTATTACAGGAATCTTCCAGCGGAAGCTTTCTTT	CASSFYYRNLPAEAFF
.	14	.	TRBJ2-5	TRBV6-5	TGTGCCAGCAGTTTCCGGCAGGACCAAGAGACCCAGTACTTC	CASSFRQDQETQYF
.	16	.	TRBJ2-4	TRBV6-5	TGTGCCAGCAGTTACTCCGGGCGGGTAGCCAAAAACATTCAGTACTTC	CASSYSGRVAKNIQYF
.	14	.	TRBJ1-1	TRBV28	TGTGCCAGCAGTTCCGGGGTGTGGAACACTGAAGCTTTCTTT	CASSSGVWNTEAFF
TRBD1	16	.	TRBJ1-4	TRBV5-1	TGCGCCAGCAGCTTCCAACCGGGACAGTCTAATGAAAAACTGTTTTTT	CASSFQPGQSNEKLFF
TRBD2	15	.	TRBJ2-3	TRBV6-5	TGTGCCAGCAGCCCCTCAGGACTAGCGACAGATACGCAGTATTTT	CASSPSGLATDTQYF
TRBD1	14	.	TRBJ1-1	TRBV19	TGTGCCAGTAGTTCGGGACAGCCAATTCTGCGAGCTTTCTTT	CASSSGQPILRAFF
.	13	.	TRBJ2-3	TRBV5-1	TGCGCCAGCCGGGGAGGTCCCGGAGATACGCAGTATTTT	CASRGGPGDTQYF
.	16	.	TRBJ2-4	TRBV6-1	TGTGCCAGCAGTGAAGGTCTGGGGGCAAGTGGGAACATTCAGTACTTC	CASSEGLGASGNIQYF
.	14	.	TRBJ2-5	TRBV4-1	TGCGCCAGCAGCTCTTCCCCGGACCAAGAGACCCAGTACTTC	CASSSSPDQETQYF
.	11	.	TRBJ2-3	TRBV30	TGTGCCTGCAGGGTGAAGGGTACGCAGTATTTT	CACRVKGTQYF
TRBD1	15	.	TRBJ2-7	TRBV15	TGTGCCACCAGCAGCAGGGACAGGGCCATCTACGAGCAGTACTTC	CATSSRDRAIYEQYF
.	16	.	TRBJ2-6	TRBV7-3	TGTGCCAGCAGCTTAGGACAGTTCTCTGGGGCCAACGTCCTGACTTTC	CASSLGQFSGANVLTF
.	12	once	TRBJ2-3	TRBV10-2	TGCGCCAGCAGTTATCAACTCGGGGCGCAGTATTTT	CASSYQLGAQYF
.	16	.	TRBJ1-2	TRBV30	TGTGCCTGGAGCGGCACCAGGCAGTCCATGGTCTATGGCTACACCTTC	CAWSGTRQSMVYGYTF
.	15	.	TRBJ2-7	TRBV7-8	TGTGCCAGCAGCTTAGTGTGGTCTAGCTCCTACGAGCAGTACTTC	CASSLVWSSSYEQYF
TRBD1	16	.	TRBJ2-7	TRBV11-2	TGTGCCAGCAGCTTTGGGGGGACAGGGGGAGCCTACGAGCAGTACTTC	CASSFGGTGGAYEQYF
TRBD1	14	.	TRBJ1-1	TRBV9	TGTGCCAGCAGCGGTGGGACAGTGAACACTGAAGCTTTCTTT	CASSGGTVNTEAFF
TRBD1	17	.	TRBJ2-3	TRBV28	TGTGCCAGCAGTTTACAAGGAGGACAGGCCTACACAGATACGCAGTATTTT	CASSLQGGQAYTDTQYF
.	16	.	TRBJ2-6	TRBV19	TGTGCCAGTATGGATTTGGGCGCCTCTGGGGCCAACGTCCTGACTTTC	CASMDLGASGANVLTF
TRBD1	13	few	TRBJ1-1	TRBV6-1	TGTGCCAGCAGTGATGGGGGACCGGGACAGTCTCTCTTT	CASSDGGPGQSLF
TRBD2	15	.	TRBJ2-3	TRBV29-1	TGCAGCGTAATGCGAGCGGGGAAGAGCACAGATACGCAGTATTTT	CSVMRAGKSTDTQYF
TRBD1	16	.	TRBJ2-1	TRBV23-1	TGCGCCAGCAGTCACACCCCGGGACAGGGAAAGGATGAGCAGTTCTTC	CASSHTPGQGKDEQFF
TRBD1	15	.	TRBJ2-7	TRBV15	TGTGCCACCAGCAGCGCGGGGACAGGGTCTAGCGAGCAGTACTTC	CATSSAGTGSSEQYF
TRBD1	15	.	TRBJ2-3	TRBV7-3	TGTGCCAGCAACCCTGACAGGGCCAGCACAGATACGCAGTATTTT	CASNPDRASTDTQYF
.	15	.	TRBJ2-3	TRBV28	TGTGCCAGCAGATCAGGGGGGAGCCCCACAGATACGCAGTATTTT	CASRSGGSPTDTQYF
TRBD1	15	.	TRBJ2-7	TRBV5-6	TGTGCCAGCAGCTCATACGGACAGGGGCAATACGAGCAGTACTTC	CASSSYGQGQYEQYF
TRBD1	14	.	TRBJ1-5	TRBV6-5	TGTGCCAGCAGGGGACAGGGGGCAGGACAGCCCCAGCATTTT	CASRGQGAGQPQHF
TRBD1	17	.	TRBJ2-3	TRBV9	TGTGCCAGCAGCCCTCCCTTGGAGACAGGGGCCACAGATACGCAGTATTTT	CASSPPLETGATDTQYF
.	14	.	TRBJ1-5	TRBV28	TGTGCCAGCAGTTTGCCAGGGGCAAATCAGCCCCAGCATTTT	CASSLPGANQPQHF